This TCR beta chain was sequenced for a study of neurological immune-mediated disorders. The time point was: technical triplicate 1. Each CDR3 protein is one row after TCRdb ran MiXCR on the 5' RACE reads. The table includes about 38,000 distinct CDR3 sequences, more than 9.5% detected once. This clonotype was recorded many times. Germline V gene data show CDR1 as SGHTA and CDR2 as FQGNSA. This CDR3 comprises 16 residues. Trimming cost V 0 bases and J 10 bases, with 16 bases left between them. The V call is TRBV7-2, the J call TRBJ1-6; D is possibly TRBD1 (6 bases). The source material was PBMCs. The sequence was collected from a man in his 60s with HTLV-1-associated myelopathy (HAM/TSP). CDR3 bases: TGTGCCAGCAGCTTAGCCCCCGCAGGGGCCAACTCACCCCTCCACTTT. Protein: CASSLAPAGANSPLHF.